Below are 27 T cell receptor beta chains sequenced from a single sample in a study of tissue T cells after allogeneic stem cell transplantation (dated by TCRdb to the early 2020s). The library was built by means of the immunoSEQ multiplex PCR assay. The table comes from immuneACCESS by way of TCRdb, which keeps in-frame sequences with V and J called. Part of the clones is missing from these tables; in studies checked, under half for an unresolved V gene and the rest for unknown reasons. In this sample the table shows 4,100 or so clones, approximately 74% of which occur a single time. 9% to 10% of the sample is held by the ten biggest clonotypes. The time point tag for this specimen amounts to: human tissue collected at research (rapid) autopsy. The source was left colon tissue, collected at autopsy. These TCRs come from a woman between 18 and 55 years old with breast cancer.

This clone was seen only a few times. This rearrangement joins TRBV9 to TRBJ2-7; a possible D gene is TRBD1 (6 bases). CDR1 is SGDLS and CDR2 is YYNGEE in the germline V gene. The length of the CDR3 is 13 residues. Deletions cut 3 bases from V and 7 bases from J, with 14 bases between. Written as DNA, the CDR3 is TGTGCCAGCAGCGCCGGAACTCAGGGGGAGCAGTACTTC. Encoded protein: CASSAGTQGEQYF.

This chain links TRBV19 with TRBJ2-1; possible D gene TRBD2, 6 bases. Germline-derived CDR1 and CDR2 are LNHDA and SQIVND (reference sequence). CDR3 length: 15 residues. Trimming stripped 5 bases from V and 7 bases from J, with 18 bases between. The CDR3 sequence: CASSVSGLASNEQFF. As DNA, the CDR3 is TGTGCCAGTAGTGTTTCGGGACTTGCCTCTAATGAGCAGTTCTTC.

The chain is built from TRBV4-3 and TRBJ1-5; D is unclear. This CDR3 region has 17 residues. V lost 0 bases and J 2 bases, leaving 14 bases between the germline ends. Germline lookup yields CDR1 LGHNA and CDR2 YSLEER. This chain's CDR3 is CASSQEVTLLGNQPQHF. The CDR3 DNA sequence: TGCGCCAGCAGCCAAGAGGTTACTTTGTTGGGCAATCAGCCCCAGCATTTT.

V gene TRBV2 combines with J gene TRBJ2-6, with a weak D call TRBD1 (5 bases). CDR3 size: 16 residues. The V end was cut by 2 bases, the J end by 0 bases, with 8 bases between. From germline, CDR1 is SNHLY and CDR2 FYNNEI. CDR3 in DNA: TGTGCCAGCAGTGAAACAGGCAACTCTGGGGCCAACGTCCTGACTTTC. Protein: CASSETGNSGANVLTF.

The chain uses TRBV7-3 and TRBJ1-3; no firm D call. The CDR3 has 15 residues. Germline V lookup: CDR1 SGHTA, CDR2 FQGTGA. V was shortened by 0 bases and J by 0 bases, with 6 bases between the two germline ends. The CDR3 loop reads CASSLTPISGNTIYF. As DNA, the CDR3 is TGTGCCAGCAGCTTAACCCCGATCTCTGGAAACACCATATATTTT.

This rearrangement joins TRBV11-3 to TRBJ2-1, with 12 bases lining up with TRBD2. The junction had 4 bases not matched to a gene; V was cut back by 1 base and J by 6 bases. The CDR3 sequence is 16 residues long. CDR1 is SGHNT and CDR2 is YENEEA in the germline V gene. CDR3 DNA sequence: TGTGCCAGCAGCTTAGGGCTAGCGGGGGGGCGCAATGAGCAGTTCTTC. Translated: CASSLGLAGGRNEQFF.

This clone was detected only once. The V and J genes are TRBV7-2 and TRBJ1-4, with 10 bases identical to TRBD1. The CDR3 sequence is 16 residues long. Germline V gene lookup returns CDR1 SGHTA and CDR2 FQGNSA. The trim removed 0 bases at V and 7 bases at J, leaving 5 bases unmatched. CDR3 amino acids: CASSLARTGGSEKLFF. Written as DNA, the CDR3 is TGTGCCAGCAGCTTAGCGAGGACAGGGGGAAGTGAAAAACTGTTTTTT.

This clone was seen a handful of times. J is TRBJ2-3 and V is TRBV19; no clear D gene. Trimming took off 8 bases at V and 6 bases at J, with 9 bases between the two ends. CDR3 length: 11 amino acids. From germline, CDR1 is LNHDA and CDR2 SQIVND (reference sequence). The CDR3 reads CASGRRDTQYF. CDR3 DNA sequence: TGTGCCAGTGGGCGACGTGATACGCAGTATTTT.

The V gene is TRBV28, the J gene TRBJ1-4; the D is unclear. With 2 bases removed from V and 4 bases from J, the gap between germline ends came to 8 bases. This CDR3 is 14 amino acids long. The germline V gene encodes CDR1 MDHEN and CDR2 SYDVKM. The CDR3 DNA is TGTGCCAGCAGTTTAAGTCAGCTTAATGAAAAACTGTTTTTT. It encodes CASSLSQLNEKLFF.

The chain is built from TRBV28 and TRBJ1-5, with D unclear. Per the germline V gene, CDR1 is MDHEN and CDR2 is SYDVKM. Trimming took off 7 bases at V and 1 base at J, with 11 bases between the two ends. CDR3 length equals 14 residues. Here the CDR3 DNA reads TGTGCCAGCACCCTAACCGGGAGCAATCAGCCCCAGCATTTT. Translated, it gives CASTLTGSNQPQHF.

CDR3 region: CASSRDRGAEAFF. The CDR3 DNA follows: TGTGCCAGCAGCCGGGACAGGGGCGCGGAAGCTTTCTTT. The V gene is TRBV4-2, the J gene TRBJ1-1; 10 positions match TRBD1. The CDR3 contains 13 residues. CDR1 is LGHNA, CDR2 YNFKEQ, per germline. J was trimmed by 8 bases and V by 4 bases; bases with no gene match: 4.

The rearrangement uses TRBV5-1 and TRBJ2-7, with 9 bases matching TRBD2. Trimming took 4 bases from V and 4 from J; bases not matched to a gene: 9. This CDR3 is 15 amino acids long. Per the germline V gene, CDR1 is SGHRS and CDR2 is YFSETQ. The CDR3 spells CASSQNRGGAYEQYF. The CDR3 bases are TGCGCCAGCAGCCAAAACCGCGGGGGGGCGTACGAGCAGTACTTC.

This clone was seen once. The V and J genes are TRBV5-1 and TRBJ2-2, with D unresolved. CDR1 is SGHRS and CDR2 is YFSETQ in the germline V gene. Between the trimmed V and J ends, which lost 0 bases and 0 bases, there was a span of 9 bases. The CDR3 sequence is 16 residues long. CDR3 loop: CASSLVRATNTGELFF. The CDR3 DNA sequence: TGCGCCAGCAGCTTGGTACGGGCAACGAACACCGGGGAGCTGTTTTTT.

This chain links TRBV5-1 with TRBJ2-2, with D possibly matching TRBD1 (6 bases). Per the germline V gene, CDR1 is SGHRS and CDR2 is YFSETQ. With 5 bases removed from V and 2 bases from J, the gap between germline ends came to 10 bases. The CDR3 sequence is 14 residues long. CDR3 region: CASRDRQNTGELFF. For the CDR3, the DNA is TGCGCCAGCAGAGACAGGCAAAACACCGGGGAGCTGTTTTTT.

The V gene is TRBV5-5, the J gene TRBJ2-5, with TRBD2 matching 9 bases. The CDR3 has 16 amino acids. V dropped 4 bases and J dropped 4; count of bases not matched to a gene: 11. The germline CDR1 and CDR2 sequences are SGHKS and YYEKEE (reference sequence). The CDR3 sequence is CASSRPVAGDGETQYF. CDR3 sequence (DNA): TGTGCCAGCAGCCGCCCGGTAGCGGGAGACGGAGAGACCCAGTACTTC.

This clone has more than one count but fewer than ten. This rearrangement joins TRBV6-2 or TRBV6-3 to TRBJ2-4, with 9 bases that match TRBD1. CDR1 is MNHEY, CDR2 SVGEGT, per germline. V shed 4 bases and J 6 bases; nucleotides not matched to a gene: 13. This CDR3 has 17 amino acids. The CDR3 sequence is CASSSKTGGGYGNIQYF. The CDR3 DNA reads TGTGCCAGCAGTTCGAAAACAGGGGGCGGTTATGGAAACATTCAGTACTTC.

The CDR3 here is CASSLTGTGTQETQYF. The CDR3 DNA follows: TGTGCCAGCTCACTAACCGGGACAGGGACCCAAGAGACCCAGTACTTC. The chain recombines TRBV18 with TRBJ2-5, with TRBD1 matching over 9 bases. CDR1 is KGHSH, CDR2 LQKENI, per germline. Trimming at V came to 4 bases and at J to 1 base, leaving 7 bases not matched to a gene. The CDR3 runs to 16 residues.

This clone was seen a few times. This chain links TRBV19 with TRBJ1-5, with D possibly TRBD1 on 6 matching bases. Germline CDR1 and CDR2: LNHDA and SQIVND (reference sequence). The CDR3 has 14 amino acids. The V end lost 6 bases, the J end lost 0 bases, and 9 bases lay between the germline ends. This CDR3 is CASSRGFSNQPQHF. In DNA form, the CDR3 reads TGTGCCAGTAGCAGGGGATTTAGCAATCAGCCCCAGCATTTT.

This clone has only a few counts. DNA for the CDR3: TGCGCCAGCAGCCAAGTGACCGGGACAGCGAACACTGAAGCTTTCTTT. This codes for CASSQVTGTANTEAFF. The chain links TRBV4-1 to TRBJ1-1; 7 bases are a match to TRBD1. V was pared by 1 base and J by 1 base, with 6 bases of the junction left unmatched. The CDR3 covers 16 residues. CDR1 and CDR2 (germline): MGHRA, YSYEKL.

The chain has TRBV6-1 and TRBJ2-2; TRBD2 matches at 12 bases. Germline V gene lookup returns CDR1 MNHNS and CDR2 SASEGT. Unmatched junction bases numbered 3, after V lost 4 bases and J lost 6 bases. The CDR3 covers 15 residues. The CDR3 sequence is CASSAASGGAGELFF. In nucleotides, the CDR3 is TGTGCCAGCAGTGCAGCTAGCGGGGGGGCCGGGGAGCTGTTTTTT.

The chain has TRBV27 and TRBJ2-7; possible D gene TRBD2, 6 bases. CDR3 size: 17 residues. Germline V gene lookup returns CDR1 MNHEY and CDR2 SMNVEV (reference sequence). V was trimmed by 5 bases and J by 4 bases, leaving 24 bases between them. The CDR3 sequence: CASSPSLTSREKYEQYF. The CDR3 bases are TGTGCCAGCAGTCCTTCCCTGACTAGTCGGGAGAAGTACGAGCAGTACTTC.

The chain has TRBV6-1 and TRBJ1-6; D not certain. V gave up 2 bases and J gave up 9 bases, with 14 bases separating them. This CDR3 region has 15 residues. CDR1 is MNHNS and CDR2 is SASEGT in the germline V gene. The CDR3 loop reads CASSESYLTGSPLHF. DNA for the CDR3: TGTGCCAGCAGTGAATCGTACTTAACGGGTTCACCCCTCCACTTT.

J is TRBJ2-7 and V is TRBV27, with 10 bases fitting TRBD1. Germline-derived CDR1 and CDR2 are MNHEY and SMNVEV (reference sequence). The V segment lost 7 bases and the J segment 4 bases; nucleotides outside the gene matches: 7. The CDR3 consists of 14 residues. The CDR3 region has the DNA TGTGCCAGCAAGGGGACAGGGGCGGTTTACGAGCAGTACTTC. It specifies CASKGTGAVYEQYF.

The table lists this clone with a few counts. The chain recombines TRBV15 with TRBJ1-1; D ambiguous. Germline V gives CDR1 LNHNV, CDR2 YYDKDF (reference sequence). The ends were cut back, 3 bases at V and 0 bases at J, with 5 bases in the middle. This CDR3 contains 13 residues. This CDR3 reads CATSRLVNTEAFF. CDR3 sequence (DNA): TGTGCCACCAGCAGGCTAGTGAACACTGAAGCTTTCTTT. The full variable domain, with the rest looked up from reference TRBV15 and TRBJ1-1, is DAMVIQNPRYQVTQFGKPVTLSCSQTLNHNVMYWYQQKSSQAPKLLFHYYDKDFNNEADTPDNFQSRRPNTSFCFLDIRSPGLGDTAMYLCATSRLVNTEAFFGQGTRLTVV.

This chain links TRBV12-5 with TRBJ1-5; the D gene is possibly TRBD1 (5 bases). This CDR3 region has 13 residues. Germline CDR1 is LGHNT and CDR2 is FRNRAP. Trimming stripped 4 bases from V and 7 bases from J, with 11 bases between. CDR3 bases: TGTGCTAGTGGTTGGGGGGGGGAACAGCCCCAGCATTTT. Its translation is CASGWGGEQPQHF.

The chain combines TRBV5-4 with TRBJ2-1; 12 positions agree with TRBD2. Trimming cost V 0 bases and J 4 bases; bases outside gene matches: 5. The germline CDR1 and CDR2 sequences are SGHNT and YYREEE (reference sequence). The CDR3 consists of 17 residues. The CDR3 sequence: CASSLGLAGDQYNEQFF. In DNA, the CDR3 is TGTGCCAGCAGCTTGGGACTAGCGGGAGATCAATACAATGAGCAGTTCTTC.

The sample holds a few counts of this clone. The genes are TRBV5-4 and TRBJ1-1; D is unresolved. The CDR3 contains 13 residues. V gave up 0 bases and J gave up 1 base, with 4 bases separating them. CDR1 is SGHNT and CDR2 is YYREEE in the germline V gene (reference sequence). Here the CDR3 DNA reads TGTGCCAGCAGCTTGGCTGCGAACACTGAAGCTTTCTTT. It is translated as CASSLAANTEAFF.